Listed below are T cell receptor beta chains from one sample, sequenced in a study of cytomegalovirus exposure and HLA in healthy donors. Sequenced by immunoSEQ multiplex PCR; TCRdb stores in-frame clones only, minus some. The sample contains more than 150,000 clones, 75% to 85% of which appear only once. The sequencing input was PBMCs. These receptors originate from a man aged 18 to 29 in good health and CMV-seronegative. Both conserved end residues are part of each CDR3. Each record gives: D gene, clone size, J gene, V gene, CDR3 length, CDR3 protein, CDR3 DNA. D genes are given only for firm matches. Rows give clone size only sometimes, using once, few, many, or a class for an expanded clone.

>TRBD1|.|TRBJ2-7|TRBV27|15
CASSTRRTGVYEQYF
TGTGCCAGCAGTACCCGAAGGACAGGGGTCTACGAGCAGTACTTC
>.|.|TRBJ1-2|TRBV29-1|12
CSVADSNYGYTF
TGCAGCGTTGCCGACAGTAACTATGGCTACACCTTC
>.|.|TRBJ2-3|TRBV15|13
CATSRVRTDTQYF
TGTGCCACCAGCAGAGTGAGGACAGATACGCAGTATTTT
>TRBD1|.|TRBJ1-1|TRBV5-1|16
CASSPGQGAVRTEAFF
TGCGCCAGCAGCCCCGGACAGGGGGCAGTTAGGACTGAAGCTTTCTTT
>TRBD1|.|TRBJ1-4|TRBV7-2|16
CASTQAGGQGGEKLFF
TGTGCCAGCACCCAAGCCGGGGGACAGGGGGGTGAAAAACTGTTTTTT
>.|few|TRBJ2-5|TRBV20-1|10
CSTPGETQYF
TGCAGTACCCCCGGGGAGACCCAGTACTTC
>.|.|TRBJ2-2|TRBV5-1|15
CASSLRGSGTGELFF
TGCGCCAGCAGCCTCCGGGGGAGCGGCACCGGGGAGCTGTTTTTT
>.|.|TRBJ2-3|TRBV11-2|15
CASSPGWSSTDTQYF
TGTGCCAGCAGCCCGGGGTGGAGTAGCACAGATACGCAGTATTTT
>.|.|TRBJ2-3|TRBV6-5|12
CASSPTSDTQYF
TGTGCCAGCAGCCCGACATCAGATACGCAGTATTTT
>TRBD1|few|TRBJ1-5|TRBV10-3|15
CAISPTGGGNQPQHF
TGTGCCATCAGTCCAACAGGGGGGGGAAATCAGCCCCAGCATTTT
>TRBD2|.|TRBJ2-3|TRBV30|12
CAWSVSGGTQYF
TGTGCCTGGAGTGTCAGCGGGGGTACGCAGTATTTT
>TRBD1|few|TRBJ1-3|TRBV28|18
CASSTPPGQGLYGNTIYF
TGTGCCAGCAGTACTCCACCGGGACAGGGTTTGTACGGAAACACCATATATTTT
>.|.|TRBJ2-6|TRBV30|13
CAWSGGGANVLTF
TGTGCCTGGAGTGGAGGTGGGGCCAACGTCCTGACTTTC
>.|.|TRBJ1-2|TRBV28|12
CASSRQEWGYTF
TGTGCCAGCAGCCGACAGGAGTGGGGCTACACCTTC
>TRBD1|.|TRBJ1-2|TRBV6-5|13
CASSQGQIYGYTF
TGTGCCAGCAGCCAGGGACAGATCTATGGCTACACCTTC
>.|.|TRBJ2-7|TRBV21-1|15
CASRRATSGAYEQYF
TGTGCCAGCAGACGGGCGACTAGCGGGGCCTACGAGCAGTACTTC
>TRBD2|.|TRBJ2-1|TRBV6-4|14
CASSVGLGGDEQFF
TGTGCCAGCAGTGTTGGACTAGGCGGGGATGAGCAGTTCTTC
>.|few|TRBJ2-2|TRBV5-4|12
CASRAEGGELFF
TGTGCCAGCAGGGCGGAGGGCGGGGAGCTGTTTTTT
>TRBD2|.|TRBJ2-1|TRBV5-1|15
CASSSPGLGIDEQFF
TGCGCCAGCAGCAGTCCGGGACTAGGTATCGATGAGCAGTTCTTC
>TRBD1|.|TRBJ1-3|TRBV27|15
CASSPTGGSGNTIYF
TGTGCCAGCAGCCCAACAGGGGGCTCTGGAAACACCATATATTTT
>.|.|TRBJ2-2|TRBV7-2|15
CASSPMGGTTGELFF
TGTGCCAGCAGCCCTATGGGGGGTACCACCGGGGAGCTGTTTTTT
>.|.|TRBJ2-5|TRBV19|15
CASSMTGPGQETQYF
TGTGCCAGTAGTATGACGGGTCCGGGCCAAGAGACCCAGTACTTC
>.|.|TRBJ1-1|TRBV6-4|14
CASSALPGNTEAFF
TGTGCCAGCAGTGCCCTACCAGGGAACACTGAAGCTTTCTTT
>.|.|TRBJ1-2|TRBV30|13
CAWSVRQDYGYTF
TGTGCCTGGAGTGTACGACAGGACTATGGCTACACCTTC
>.|.|TRBJ2-5|TRBV7-8|15
CAGSLTGGAWETQYF
TGTGCCGGCAGCCTAACGGGGGGCGCGTGGGAGACCCAGTACTTC
>.|.|TRBJ2-7|TRBV2|13
CASGGDRSYEQYF
TGTGCCAGCGGGGGGGACAGGAGCTACGAGCAGTACTTC
>.|.|TRBJ2-7|TRBV20-1|11
CSARVLYEQYF
TGCAGTGCTAGAGTCCTCTACGAGCAGTACTTC
>TRBD1|once|TRBJ1-1|TRBV6-6|13
CASSPPDRWRAFF
TGTGCCAGCAGTCCACCGGACAGGTGGAGGGCTTTCTTT
>.|.|TRBJ2-2|TRBV9|14
CASTDPTSPGELFF
TGTGCCAGCACCGACCCGACTAGTCCCGGGGAGCTGTTTTTT
>.|.|TRBJ2-5|TRBV10-2|12
CASSSKAGDQYF
TGCGCCAGCTCTTCGAAGGCGGGTGACCAGTACTTC
>.|.|TRBJ2-7|TRBV18|15
CASSPNRERTYEQYF
TGTGCCAGCTCGCCAAACAGGGAAAGGACCTACGAGCAGTACTTC
>TRBD2|.|TRBJ2-3|TRBV4-1|17
CASSQAISGTAADTQYF
TGCGCCAGCAGCCAAGCCATCAGCGGGACCGCAGCGGATACGCAGTATTTT
>.|.|TRBJ2-2|TRBV11-2|14
CASSRSQGEGELFF
TGTGCCAGCAGCCGATCCCAGGGTGAGGGGGAGCTGTTTTTT
>.|.|TRBJ2-3|TRBV1|15
CTSSQEALGTDTQYF
TGCACCAGCAGCCAAGAGGCCCTCGGCACAGATACGCAGTATTTT
>TRBD1|.|TRBJ1-2|TRBV28|13
CASSSQGADGYTF
TGTGCCAGCAGTTCTCAGGGGGCGGACGGCTACACCTTC
>TRBD2|.|TRBJ2-7|TRBV11-2|14
CASSLGLAGVEQYF
TGTGCCAGCAGCTTAGGACTAGCGGGAGTCGAGCAGTACTTC
>.|.|TRBJ2-2|TRBV4-2|17
CASSLDPIGEGAGELFF
TGTGCCAGCAGCCTAGATCCAATAGGGGAAGGGGCCGGGGAGCTGTTTTTT
>.|once|TRBJ2-3|TRBV5-1|15
CASSPAVAWTDTQYF
TGCGCCAGCAGCCCGGCGGTAGCTTGGACAGATACGCAGTATTTT
>TRBD1|.|TRBJ2-3|TRBV15|15
CATSSRDRAPDTQYF
TGTGCCACCAGCAGCCGGGACAGGGCGCCGGATACGCAGTATTTT
>TRBD1|.|TRBJ1-3|TRBV5-1|14
CASSIQGEGNTIYF
TGCGCCAGCAGCATACAGGGGGAAGGAAACACCATATATTTT
>.|.|TRBJ2-4|TRBV10-3|14
CATGYDLAKNIQYF
TGTGCCACAGGGTACGACCTAGCCAAAAACATTCAGTACTTC
>.|.|TRBJ2-7|TRBV6-1|13
CASSEGGFYEQYF
TGTGCCAGCAGTGAAGGAGGCTTCTACGAGCAGTACTTC
>TRBD1|once|TRBJ2-6|TRBV30|15
CAWTTRGHGANVLTF
TGTGCCTGGACCACGAGGGGGCATGGGGCCAACGTCCTGACTTTC
>.|.|TRBJ2-1|TRBV2|15
CASSEERVVGNEQFF
TGTGCCAGCTCGGAGGAGCGGGTGGTGGGCAATGAGCAGTTCTTC
>TRBD1|.|TRBJ2-5|TRBV30|15
CAWTRTGSIGETQYF
TGTGCCTGGACTCGGACAGGGAGTATTGGAGAGACCCAGTACTTC
>.|once|TRBJ2-3|TRBV10-3|14
CAISSDGNTDTQYF
TGTGCCATCAGCTCAGACGGGAACACAGATACGCAGTATTTT
>TRBD1|.|TRBJ1-2|TRBV12-5|23
CASGFSGGVEWGSNQGEVYGYTF
TGTGCTAGTGGTTTCTCGGGGGGGGTCGAGTGGGGCAGCAACCAGGGGGAGGTCTATGGCTACACCTTC
>.|.|TRBJ1-1|TRBV19|13
CASSIASNTEAFF
TGTGCCAGTAGTATAGCCTCGAACACTGAAGCTTTCTTT
>.|.|TRBJ2-3|TRBV7-9|13
CASSARLADTQYF
TGTGCCAGCAGCGCTCGACTAGCAGATACGCAGTATTTT
>TRBD1|once|TRBJ1-5|TRBV6-1|15
CASSPQGADNQPQHF
TGTGCCAGCAGTCCACAGGGGGCGGACAATCAGCCCCAGCATTTT
>.|once|TRBJ1-2|TRBV7-2|17
CASSQGGGRLSGRSYTF
TGTGCCAGCAGCCAAGGGGGGGGGCGGCTTTCCGGTAGGAGCTACACCTTC
>TRBD1|.|TRBJ2-2|TRBV19|12
CASHRGAGELFF
TGTGCCAGCCACAGGGGTGCCGGGGAGCTGTTTTTT
>.|few|TRBJ1-1|TRBV11-2|15
CASTVTGIMNTEAFF
TGTGCCAGCACCGTGACAGGCATTATGAACACTGAAGCTTTCTTT
>.|.|TRBJ2-6|TRBV5-8|17
CASSLGELVSGANVLTF
TGTGCCAGCAGTCTGGGAGAACTAGTTTCTGGGGCCAACGTCCTGACTTTC
>TRBD1|few|TRBJ1-6|TRBV5-1|16
CASSRVDRARNSPLHF
TGCGCCAGCAGCAGGGTGGACAGGGCAAGGAATTCACCCCTCCACTTT